This T cell receptor (beta chain) emerged from a study of shared clonotypes between healthy human individuals. Study-level points and caveats: Naive CD4 clonotypes were shared across a few donors at roughly 5.3%. Non-shared clonotypes had lower generation probabilities than those shared by all four donors.

Notes on this clone: The antigen is not known.

The naive CD8 fraction comprised CD45RO-negative cells positively selected for CCR7 and excluded terminally differentiated effector memory CD45RA+ cells. Per sorted-subset replicate PCR, input was 200 to 250 ng DNA, representing tens of thousands of T cell genomes. Methods used by the authors: Quality scores were absent from the junction-only immunoSEQ sequences, so filtering differed. Profiled with immunoSEQ multiplex PCR; TCRdb holds only in-frame clones, not every one. V and J calls and clone size are copied from that table; D and trimming were computed from the DNA. Seen here are around 610,000 clones, 95% to 97% observed once, and the top ten hold about 0.11%. This receptor was obtained from a young woman in good health. Sequencing input: naive CD8+ T cells sorted from blood.

The CDR3 is CASSEYIGEQFF. In DNA form, the CDR3 reads TGTGCCAGCAGTGAATACATCGGTGAGCAGTTCTTC. The V and J genes are TRBV6-1 and TRBJ2-1; no definite D call. From germline, CDR1 is MNHNS and CDR2 SASEGT. This CDR3 region has 12 residues. Trimming removed 2 bases at V and 9 bases at J, with 8 bases between.